A selection of T cell receptor beta chains follows, all from one sample in a study of blood T cell repertoires in COVID-19. Clones were read by immunoSEQ multiplex PCR, and TCRdb kept only the in-frame ones, dropping some. The data hold 110,000 or so clones, with roughly 80% observed a single time. Sequencing was performed on peripheral blood. The receptor source for this set is a woman in her forties with acute or convalescent COVID-19. CDR3s include the opening cysteine and the closing phenylalanine or tryptophan. D genes are given only for firm matches. Where a row states a size, it is once, few, many or the class of an expanded clone; other rows omit it.

V gene	J gene	clone size	D gene	CDR3 DNA	CDR3 protein
TRBV29-1	TRBJ2-3	few	TRBD1	TGCAGCGCCCGAGGACAGGGGGTTTTCACAGATACGCAGTATTTT	CSARGQGVFTDTQYF
TRBV19	TRBJ2-3	-	TRBD2	TGTGCCAGTAGTATTCCGGGTAGCGGGGACCGAAATACGCAGTATTTT	CASSIPGSGDRNTQYF
TRBV5-3	TRBJ1-6	-	-	TGTGCCAGAAGCGTCCCGGGATCACCCCTCCACTTT	CARSVPGSPLHF
TRBV2	TRBJ2-2	-	-	TGTGCCAGCAGTGAACGATCTTCCAGGAGGAATAACACCGGGGAGCTGTTTTTT	CASSERSSRRNNTGELFF
TRBV11-1	TRBJ1-4	-	TRBD1	TGTGCCAGCAGCTCTCGACAGGGGGCGCAGGAAAAACTGTTTTTT	CASSSRQGAQEKLFF
TRBV18	TRBJ1-2	few	TRBD1	TGTGCCAGCTCAGACAGGGGGCTAGGCTACACCTTC	CASSDRGLGYTF
TRBV6-6	TRBJ2-4	-	-	TGTGCCAGCAGTCCAAAAAACATTCAGTACTTC	CASSPKNIQYF
TRBV6-5	TRBJ1-5	once	-	TGTGCCAGCGGCATAACAAGCAATCAGCCCCAGCATTTT	CASGITSNQPQHF
TRBV6-2/TRBV6-3	TRBJ2-5	-	-	TGTGCCAGCAGTCGGGACTTCCAAGAGACCCAGTACTTC	CASSRDFQETQYF
TRBV7-9	TRBJ2-2	few	TRBD2	TGTGCCAGCAGCACCGGGACTAGTCCGGCCACCGGGGAGCTGTTTTTT	CASSTGTSPATGELFF
TRBV15	TRBJ2-3	-	-	TGTGCCACCAGCAGGGACAGAAAAACAGATACGCAGTATTTT	CATSRDRKTDTQYF
TRBV7-9	TRBJ2-7	once	-	TGTGCCAGCAGCTTAGTCAGGGAAGGGGGCGAGCAGTACTTC	CASSLVREGGEQYF
TRBV6-6	TRBJ1-6	-	TRBD1	TGTGCCAGCAGAGCTACAGGGGGCTCCTATAATTCACCCCTCCACTTT	CASRATGGSYNSPLHF
TRBV6-6	TRBJ2-3	-	TRBD2	TGTGCCAGCAGCCTCAGCGGGGGAGTATATACGCAGTATTTT	CASSLSGGVYTQYF
TRBV7-9	TRBJ2-4	-	-	TGTGCCAGCAGCCCGGGTGCCAAAAACATTCAGTACTTC	CASSPGAKNIQYF
TRBV11-3	TRBJ2-3	-	TRBD2	TGTGCCAGCAAGCGGGGGGCTGGAGATACGCAGTATTTT	CASKRGAGDTQYF
TRBV30	TRBJ1-2	-	-	TGTGCCTGGAGTGCGGTGGGGGGGAGCTATGGCTACACCTTC	CAWSAVGGSYGYTF
TRBV5-6	TRBJ2-3	once	TRBD1	TGTGCCAGCAGCTTGGTTGGCAGGGGGCCCTCTAGCACAGATACGCAGTATTTT	CASSLVGRGPSSTDTQYF
TRBV7-8	TRBJ2-7	-	-	TGTGCCAGCAGCTTAAACAGGAACACCATCCCCGAGCAGTACTTC	CASSLNRNTIPEQYF
TRBV7-2	TRBJ1-4	-	-	TGTGCCAGCAGCTTATATGCCTTGGGCAGGGAATATTTTCCGGAAAAACTGTTTTTT	CASSLYALGREYFPEKLFF
TRBV19	TRBJ1-5	few	-	TGTGCCAGTAGTATTTTTGGGCAAGGCAATCAGCCCCAGCATTTT	CASSIFGQGNQPQHF
TRBV3-1/TRBV3-2	TRBJ2-1	-	TRBD2	TGTGCCAGCAGCCAGGGGACTAGCGGGGGGCGGAGCTATGAGCAGTTCTTC	CASSQGTSGGRSYEQFF
TRBV7-2	TRBJ2-3	-	TRBD2	TGTGCCAGCAGTTTTAGCGGGGGGGCGGGAGATACGCAGTATTTT	CASSFSGGAGDTQYF
TRBV5-4	TRBJ2-1	few	-	TGTGCCAGCAGCTTGCTCGATGAGCAGTTCTTC	CASSLLDEQFF
TRBV15	TRBJ2-7	once	-	TGTGCCACCAGACAATACTCAGGGGCCCCCTACGAGCAGTACTTC	CATRQYSGAPYEQYF
TRBV5-1	TRBJ2-4	-	-	TGCGCCAGCACAGGGACCAAAAACATTCAGTACTTC	CASTGTKNIQYF
TRBV2	TRBJ1-6	once	-	TGTGCCAGCAGTGTCAAAGGGGATAATTCACCCCTCCACTTT	CASSVKGDNSPLHF
TRBV30	TRBJ2-1	-	TRBD2	TGTGCCTGGGAAGGGACTAGCGGGGGGCGGACTGAGCAGTTCTTC	CAWEGTSGGRTEQFF
TRBV7-9	TRBJ2-1	-	-	TGTGCCAGCAGCCCTTGGGCGGGGCACAATGAGCAGTTCTTC	CASSPWAGHNEQFF
TRBV10-3	TRBJ1-1	-	TRBD1	TGTGCCATCAGGGGACAGGGTTACACTGAAGCTTTCTTT	CAIRGQGYTEAFF
TRBV18	TRBJ1-4	-	TRBD1	TGTGCCAGCTCACCAACAGGGGTGAGGGAAAAACTGTTTTTT	CASSPTGVREKLFF
TRBV28	TRBJ2-7	-	TRBD2	TGTGCCAGCAGTATACCCTTAGTCTGGGGGGGATCCTACGAGCAGTACTTC	CASSIPLVWGGSYEQYF
TRBV5-1	TRBJ1-1	-	-	TGCGCCAGCAGCTTGGCAGTAGGGGAGGGTGAAGCTTTCTTT	CASSLAVGEGEAFF
TRBV3-1/TRBV3-2	TRBJ1-5	-	-	TGTGCCAGCAGCCAAGATCGGGGTCAGCCCCAGCATTTT	CASSQDRGQPQHF
TRBV15	TRBJ2-7	few	-	TGTGCCACCAGCCCCTCGGTCAGGGAAACCTACGAGCAGTACTTC	CATSPSVRETYEQYF
TRBV7-9	TRBJ1-3	-	-	TGTGCTCTTGGAGGAGGGGTTGGAAACACCATATATTTT	CALGGGVGNTIYF
TRBV2	TRBJ2-7	once	-	TGTGCCAGCAGTGTGAGTTACGAGCAGTACTTC	CASSVSYEQYF
TRBV6-5	TRBJ2-4	-	TRBD2	TGTGCCAGCCAGGCGGGAGAATATACGGGAAACATTCAGTACTTC	CASQAGEYTGNIQYF
TRBV19	TRBJ1-2	few	TRBD1	TGTGCCAGTAGCTACAGGGGGGGAAACTATGGCTACACCTTC	CASSYRGGNYGYTF
TRBV4-1	TRBJ2-2	-	TRBD2	TGCGCCAGCAGCCCAGGACTAGCGGGGGGTCCCGGGGAGCTGTTTTTT	CASSPGLAGGPGELFF
TRBV9	TRBJ1-6	-	-	TGTGCCAGCAGCGTAGATGCTTCGGAGTCACCCCTCCACTTT	CASSVDASESPLHF
TRBV7-9	TRBJ1-4	-	-	TGTGCCAGCAGTTCACAAGGGGCAACTAATGAAAAACTGTTTTTT	CASSSQGATNEKLFF
TRBV9	TRBJ2-1	-	-	TGTGCCAGCAGCCCCCGTCCTAATTCCTACAATGAGCAGTTCTTC	CASSPRPNSYNEQFF
TRBV5-1	TRBJ1-2	-	TRBD1	TGCGCCAGCAGCAGGGACAGCTATGGCTACACCTTC	CASSRDSYGYTF
TRBV7-2	TRBJ2-7	-	TRBD1	TGTGCCAGCAACCTGGACAGGTTTGCCGAGCAGTACTTC	CASNLDRFAEQYF
TRBV29-1	TRBJ1-3	-	-	TGCAGCGTTGGTTGGGGAGACTCTGGAAACACCATATATTTT	CSVGWGDSGNTIYF
TRBV12-3/TRBV12-4	TRBJ1-6	-	TRBD1	TGTGCCAGCAGTTTACCCACAGGGGGCCTCCACTTT	CASSLPTGGLHF
TRBV19	TRBJ2-7	-	TRBD1	TGTGCCAGTAGTATCTCAGGGGGCCCGTCCTACGAGCAGTACTTC	CASSISGGPSYEQYF
TRBV19	TRBJ1-5	-	TRBD1	TGTGCCAGTAGTCAGGGTTGGACAGGGGTCAATCAGCCCCAGCATTTT	CASSQGWTGVNQPQHF
TRBV2	TRBJ1-1	-	TRBD1	TGTGCCAGCAGTTTTGGGGGACAGGGCAGCACTGAAGCTTTCTTT	CASSFGGQGSTEAFF